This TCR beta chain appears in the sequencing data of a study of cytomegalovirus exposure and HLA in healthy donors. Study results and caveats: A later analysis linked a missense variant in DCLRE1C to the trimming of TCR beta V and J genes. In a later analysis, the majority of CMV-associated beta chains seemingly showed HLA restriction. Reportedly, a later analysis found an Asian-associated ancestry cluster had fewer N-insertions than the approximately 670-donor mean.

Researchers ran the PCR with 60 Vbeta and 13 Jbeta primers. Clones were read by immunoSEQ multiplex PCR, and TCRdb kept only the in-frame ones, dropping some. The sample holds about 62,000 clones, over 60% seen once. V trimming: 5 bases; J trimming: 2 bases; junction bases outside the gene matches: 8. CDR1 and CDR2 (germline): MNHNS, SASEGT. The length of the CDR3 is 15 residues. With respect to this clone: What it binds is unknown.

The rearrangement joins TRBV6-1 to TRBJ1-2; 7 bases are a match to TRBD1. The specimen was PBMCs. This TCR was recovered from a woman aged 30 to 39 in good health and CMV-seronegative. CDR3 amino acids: CASSTNRGSNYGYTF. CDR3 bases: TGTGCCAGCAGTACGAACAGGGGCTCCAACTATGGCTACACCTTC.